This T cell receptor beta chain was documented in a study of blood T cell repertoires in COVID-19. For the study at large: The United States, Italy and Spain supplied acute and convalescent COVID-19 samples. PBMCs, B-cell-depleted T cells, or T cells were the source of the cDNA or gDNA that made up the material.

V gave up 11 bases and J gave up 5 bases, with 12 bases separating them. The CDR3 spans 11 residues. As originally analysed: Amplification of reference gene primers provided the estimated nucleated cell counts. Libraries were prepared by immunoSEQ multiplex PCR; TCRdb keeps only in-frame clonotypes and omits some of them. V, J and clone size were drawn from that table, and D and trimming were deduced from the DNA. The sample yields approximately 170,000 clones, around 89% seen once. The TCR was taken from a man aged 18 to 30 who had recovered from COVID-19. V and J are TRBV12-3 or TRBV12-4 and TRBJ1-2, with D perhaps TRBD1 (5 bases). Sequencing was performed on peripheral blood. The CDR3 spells CACHRLYGYTF. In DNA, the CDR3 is TGTGCCTGCCACAGGCTATATGGCTACACCTTC.